The subject of this entry is one T cell receptor beta chain. Its antigen is currently unknown. The data are from a study of cytotoxic CD8 clonotypes in ibrutinib-treated CLL. Broader study findings: Public clonotypes were rare and shrank or held steady on treatment.

Using immunoSEQ multiplex PCR, the repertoire was profiled, and TCRdb retains in-frame clones only, with some absent. The table includes about 160,000 clones, about 84% detected once. The origin of this receptor is a human donor with chronic lymphocytic leukemia. The sample consisted of PBMCs, taken after 24 months of ibrutinib treatment.

CDR3 loop: CASSILRDRPRDEQYF. Written as DNA, the CDR3 is TGTGCCAGTAGTATTCTAAGGGACAGGCCGCGCGACGAGCAGTACTTC. V usage is TRBV19 and J usage is TRBJ2-7; 8 positions agree with TRBD1. Germline trimming cut 3 bases from V and 5 bases from J; bases unmatched to any gene: 12. The CDR3 length is 16 residues. Germline-derived CDR1 and CDR2 are LNHDA and SQIVND (reference sequence). Filled out from reference TRBV19 and TRBJ2-7, the complete variable domain reads DGGITQSPKYLFRKEGQNVTLSCEQNLNHDAMYWYRQDPGQGLRLIYYSQIVNDFQKGDIAEGYSVSREKKESFPLTVTSAQKNPTAFYLCASSILRDRPRDEQYFGPGTRLTVT.